Presented here are 18 T cell receptor beta chains from one specimen sequenced in a study of cytomegalovirus exposure and HLA in healthy donors. PCR involved 60 Vbeta and 13 Jbeta primers. Data came from immunoSEQ multiplex PCR; TCRdb stores just in-frame clones and leaves some out. The repertoire holds under 250,000 clones, roughly 80% seen once, with around 1.7% in the top ten. Sample: PBMCs. All receptors come from a man over 45 in good health and CMV-seronegative.

The chain uses TRBV2 and TRBJ1-2; D is unresolved. CDR1 SNHLY and CDR2 FYNNEI come from the germline V gene. CDR3 length: 16 amino acids. Trimming took 2 bases from V and 2 from J, leaving 15 bases between them. The CDR3, as DNA: TGTGCCAGCAGTGAATCCCAGGATCCTATAAACTATGGCTACACCTTC. It encodes CASSESQDPINYGYTF.

The chain uses TRBV15 and TRBJ2-1, with TRBD2 as a possible D gene (6 bases). The CDR3 is 15 residues long. V lost 5 bases to trimming and J lost 7 bases, with 18 bases between them. Germline V gene data show CDR1 as LNHNV and CDR2 as YYDKDF (reference sequence). The CDR3 reads CATSEPGTPWNEQFF. CDR3 sequence (DNA): TGTGCCACCAGCGAACCCGGGACTCCCTGGAATGAGCAGTTCTTC.

CDR3 DNA: TGCGCCAGCAGCCCATCTACAGGGGGACTGGAAAAACTGTTTTTT. This sequence encodes CASSPSTGGLEKLFF. The J gene is TRBJ1-4, the V gene TRBV5-1, with TRBD1 matching over 8 bases. This CDR3 has 15 amino acids. V was pared by 4 bases and J by 8 bases, with 10 bases of the junction left unmatched. In germline, CDR1 is SGHRS, CDR2 YFSETQ.

This clone occurred a few times. The chain is built from TRBV28 and TRBJ1-5, with TRBD1 matching 7 bases. V shed 6 bases, J shed 2 bases, and the junction held 7 bases outside the gene matches. In germline, CDR1 is MDHEN, CDR2 SYDVKM. The CDR3 is 15 residues long. The CDR3 region has the DNA TGTGCCAGCAGATCCGGACAGGCTGGCAATCAGCCCCAGCATTTT. It translates to CASRSGQAGNQPQHF.

This rearrangement joins TRBV6-5 to TRBJ2-2, with TRBD2 as a possible D gene (5 bases). The length of the CDR3 is 15 residues. In germline, CDR1 is MNHEY, CDR2 SVGAGI. V shed 6 bases and J shed 0 bases, with 11 bases lying between them. The CDR3 region is CASSLGAANTGELFF. CDR3 in DNA: TGTGCCAGCAGCCTGGGAGCCGCGAACACCGGGGAGCTGTTTTTT.

A few counts support this clone. The chain has TRBV4-2 and TRBJ2-1; 9 bases align to TRBD2. The CDR3 contains 15 residues. Trimming cost V 8 bases and J 5 bases; bases outside gene matches: 10. Germline V gives CDR1 LGHNA, CDR2 YNFKEQ. CDR3 DNA: TGTGCCAGCTCGCTGACTAGCGGAACACACAATGAGCAGTTCTTC. Translation: CASSLTSGTHNEQFF.

The genes are TRBV28 and TRBJ1-2; 12 positions agree with TRBD1. The CDR3 is 15 amino acids. J gave up 7 bases and V 6 bases, and 9 bases lay outside the gene matches. The V gene's germline CDR1 is MDHEN and CDR2 SYDVKM. This CDR3 is CASSQPGQGAGGYTF. The DNA of the CDR3 is TGTGCCAGCAGCCAACCGGGACAGGGGGCTGGTGGCTACACCTTC.

The rearrangement uses TRBV10-3 and TRBJ1-5; unclear D gene. Germline V lookup: CDR1 ENHRY, CDR2 SYGVKD. The V end lost 7 bases, the J end lost 1 base, and 11 bases lay between the germline ends. The CDR3 runs to 14 residues. The CDR3 loop reads CAINYTRSNQPQHF. CDR3 DNA: TGTGCCATCAACTACACAAGGAGCAATCAGCCCCAGCATTTT.

The chain links TRBV18 to TRBJ2-2; 12 nucleotides align to TRBD1. The CDR3 spans 16 residues. In germline, CDR1 is KGHSH, CDR2 LQKENI. V was clipped by 6 bases and J by 6 bases; unmatched bases: 8. CDR3 sequence: CASSSGQGAIAGELFF. The CDR3 region has the DNA TGTGCCAGCTCGTCGGGACAGGGGGCTATCGCCGGGGAGCTGTTTTTT.

The rearrangement joins TRBV28 to TRBJ1-5; D perhaps matches TRBD1 (6 bases). The length of the CDR3 is 16 residues. V was clipped by 1 base and J by 7 bases, with 17 bases between them. Germline V gives CDR1 MDHEN, CDR2 SYDVKM. The CDR3: CASSLSGVGVPQPQHF. CDR3 nucleotides: TGTGCCAGCAGTTTATCAGGGGTTGGGGTGCCCCAGCCCCAGCATTTT.

This clone was seen a single time. The chain uses TRBV5-1 and TRBJ2-1, with 7 bases aligning to TRBD2. The CDR3 sequence is 18 residues long. Germline V gene data show CDR1 as SGHRS and CDR2 as YFSETQ. Trimming took 1 base from V and 8 from J; bases not matched to a gene: 18. Written as DNA, the CDR3 is TGCGCCAGCAGCTTGTCTACTAGATCCGGCGGGAGTCCTGATGAGCAGTTCTTC. Protein sequence: CASSLSTRSGGSPDEQFF.

J is TRBJ2-7 and V is TRBV7-8; 9 positions agree with TRBD2. This CDR3 contains 15 residues. After removal of 7 bases from V and 2 bases from J, the junction contained 9 bases not matched to a gene. Per the germline V gene, CDR1 is SGHVS and CDR2 is FQNEAQ. The DNA for the CDR3 is TGTGCCAGCATCCGGCGGGGGGGCCAGGCCTACGAGCAGTACTTC. It codes for CASIRRGGQAYEQYF.

This clone was observed once. The sample holds other DNA sequences that translate to the same CDR3. This chain connects TRBV28 to TRBJ1-5; 7 bases align to TRBD1. In germline, CDR1 is MDHEN, CDR2 SYDVKM. The CDR3 runs 14 residues. After removal of 5 bases from V and 3 bases from J, the junction contained 4 bases not matched to a gene. CDR3 loop: CASSLGTANQPQHF. For the CDR3, the DNA is TGTGCCAGCAGTCTAGGGACAGCCAATCAGCCCCAGCATTTT.

The V and J genes are TRBV28 and TRBJ2-7; D may be TRBD1 (5 bases). From germline, CDR1 is MDHEN and CDR2 SYDVKM. V was trimmed by 5 bases and J by 2 bases, leaving 10 bases between them. CDR3 size: 13 residues. The CDR3 bases are TGTGCCAGCAGTCCAGGGCCTCCCTACGAGCAGTACTTC. This encodes CASSPGPPYEQYF.

The J gene is TRBJ2-7, the V gene TRBV5-1; the match to TRBD1 covers 10 bases. Germline V CDR1 and CDR2: SGHRS, YFSETQ. The trim removed 4 bases at V and 5 bases at J, leaving 9 bases unmatched. The CDR3 is made up of 15 amino acids. Written as DNA, the CDR3 is TGCGCCAGCAGCCTGGGATTAGGACAGGGGGACGAGCAGTACTTC. Amino acid sequence: CASSLGLGQGDEQYF.

This chain joins TRBV10-2 and TRBJ2-7; 8 nucleotides match TRBD1. Germline loops: CDR1 WSHSY, CDR2 SAAADI. The CDR3 covers 15 residues. After removal of 6 bases from V and 1 base from J, the junction contained 8 bases not matched to a gene. DNA of the CDR3: TGCGCCAGCAGCCTGTCCGGGACAGGATCCTACGAGCAGTACTTC. It yields the protein CASSLSGTGSYEQYF.

The V and J genes are TRBV19 and TRBJ1-2; D is uncertain. Germline lookup yields CDR1 LNHDA and CDR2 SQIVND (reference sequence). Trimming took off 4 bases at V and 7 bases at J, with 22 bases between the two ends. The length of the CDR3 is 16 residues. For the CDR3, the DNA is TGTGCCAGTAGTACCGCCTCCACAGATCGTTTTGTTGGCTACACCTTC. It translates to CASSTASTDRFVGYTF.

The rearrangement links TRBV29-1 to TRBJ2-2, with TRBD1 identical over 8 bases. CDR3 length: 12 amino acids. V gave up 4 bases and J gave up 6 bases; unmatched junction bases: 1. CDR1 and CDR2 (germline): SQVTM, ANQGSEA. The CDR3 bases are TGCAGCGTTGGACAGGGGTCCGGGGAGCTGTTTTTT. The encoded protein is CSVGQGSGELFF.